This is a list of T cell receptor beta chains from one sample in a study of beta chain features in type 1 diabetes. Profiled with immunoSEQ multiplex PCR; TCRdb holds only in-frame clones, not every one. The table has approximately 730,000 clones, about an eighth seen once. Sequenced material: naive CD4+ T cells from blood. Receptors originate from a man aged 18 to 29 with type 1 diabetes. Both conserved end residues are trimmed from each CDR3. Each record gives: J gene, V gene, clone size, CDR3 protein. Clone size is given for some rows only: seen once, a few or many times, or a class if the clone is expanded.

J: TRBJ2-3; V: TRBV30; size: few; CDR3: AWSYHTGSSTDTQY
J: TRBJ2-2; V: TRBV7-9; size: -; CDR3: ASSLGQSNPTGELF
J: TRBJ2-7; V: TRBV4-2; size: -; CDR3: ASSQDGRPDTYEQY
J: TRBJ2-5; V: TRBV30; size: -; CDR3: AWRAGTELLAQY
J: TRBJ2-3; V: TRBV5-1; size: few; CDR3: ASSIGTSTDTQY
J: TRBJ1-1; V: TRBV6-5; size: few; CDR3: ASREGQWSEAF
J: TRBJ1-6; V: TRBV30; size: few; CDR3: AWSSGTDNSPLH
J: TRBJ2-5; V: TRBV18; size: few; CDR3: ASSPPAVQETQY
J: TRBJ2-3; V: TRBV11-3; size: -; CDR3: ASRLAGSTDTQY
J: TRBJ1-2; V: TRBV21-1; size: few; CDR3: ASSDGRGGADYGYT
J: TRBJ1-2; V: TRBV11-2; size: few; CDR3: ASSGPPDGYT
J: TRBJ1-3; V: TRBV30; size: few; CDR3: AWMISGNTIY
J: TRBJ2-1; V: TRBV5-1; size: -; CDR3: ASTLDLSGANEQF
J: TRBJ2-7; V: TRBV10-3; size: -; CDR3: AISAGTDYEQY
J: TRBJ1-2; V: TRBV2; size: -; CDR3: AFRTGDYGYT
J: TRBJ2-7; V: TRBV9; size: -; CDR3: ASSVGQAESQY
J: TRBJ1-2; V: TRBV4-1; size: few; CDR3: ASNFGPGPLRGYT
J: -; V: TRBV29-1; size: -; CDR3: SVVTGLGMYEQY
J: TRBJ2-7; V: TRBV6-5; size: -; CDR3: ASSQDRPYEQY
J: TRBJ2-3; V: TRBV7-2; size: -; CDR3: ASSSIAGASDTQY
J: TRBJ2-7; V: TRBV20-1; size: -; CDR3: SASSPYEQY
J: TRBJ1-2; V: TRBV6-5; size: -; CDR3: ASSQGQGLGYT
J: TRBJ2-1; V: TRBV11-3; size: -; CDR3: ASSLDTSSYNEQF
J: TRBJ2-7; V: TRBV2; size: -; CDR3: ASRVSSAAATYEQY
J: TRBJ1-2; V: TRBV9; size: -; CDR3: ASSVGIENYGYT
J: TRBJ2-7; V: TRBV30; size: -; CDR3: AWSVKEGAGKAYEQY
J: TRBJ1-1; V: TRBV23-1; size: once; CDR3: ASSRPRPNVSMNTEAF
J: TRBJ1-5; V: TRBV20-1; size: few; CDR3: SATGVRQH
J: TRBJ2-5; V: TRBV11-2; size: few; CDR3: ASSFRDRAISETQY
J: TRBJ2-7; V: TRBV18; size: -; CDR3: ASSPAAQGWYEQY
J: TRBJ1-2; V: TRBV7-8; size: -; CDR3: ASSLEGGGYT
J: TRBJ2-1; V: TRBV7-2; size: -; CDR3: ASSPRQGSYSEQF
J: TRBJ1-6; V: TRBV7-2; size: -; CDR3: ASSLGGYRYSPLH
J: TRBJ1-2; V: TRBV5-1; size: few; CDR3: ASSLVGYGYT
J: TRBJ2-6; V: TRBV14; size: few; CDR3: ASSQGYNSGANVLT
J: TRBJ1-2; V: TRBV10-3; size: -; CDR3: AINMGQGVDGYT
J: TRBJ1-5; V: TRBV5-6; size: -; CDR3: ASSFSQGNQPQH
J: TRBJ2-3; V: TRBV2; size: -; CDR3: AISEESSGTDTQY
J: TRBJ2-1; V: TRBV19; size: few; CDR3: ASSKDLDSYNEQF
J: TRBJ1-2; V: TRBV7-2; size: -; CDR3: ASSPPGSLGYT
J: TRBJ1-3; V: TRBV19; size: few; CDR3: ASTRTGNPGNTIY
J: TRBJ2-4; V: TRBV6-5; size: few; CDR3: ASQVAPADIQY
J: TRBJ1-3; V: TRBV30; size: few; CDR3: AWRGQGAGTIY
J: TRBJ2-2; V: TRBV11-2; size: -; CDR3: ASNWLYGTGGTGELF
J: TRBJ1-5; V: TRBV6-5; size: -; CDR3: ASSLGQGIDPQH